This paragraph covers one T cell receptor beta chain sequence. The antigen is not known. The repertoire was sequenced with immunoSEQ multiplex PCR; TCRdb's copy has only in-frame clones and lacks some. The data contain more than 12,000 clones, approximately 40% of them singletons. V was cut by 2 bases and J by 7 bases, with 8 bases left in between. The CDR3 length is 12 residues. Per the germline V gene, CDR1 is SNHLY and CDR2 is FYNNEI. This record comes from a study of neoadjuvant anti-PD-1 for oral cavity cancer. Findings of the study overall: Expansion of preexisting intratumoral clones was suggested to aid response.

Described time point: after neoadjuvant nivolumab, at surgical resection. The TCR was taken from a person between 40 and 80 years old with oral cavity squamous cell carcinoma. The material sequenced was tumor tissue, taken after nivolumab (anti-PD-1) treatment. The chain joins TRBV2 to TRBJ1-1; D unresolved. CDR3 region: CASSESLSEAFF. CDR3 sequence (DNA): TGTGCCAGCAGTGAATCTCTCAGTGAAGCTTTCTTT.